The clone carrying this T cell receptor beta chain was observed at least ten times. The CDR3 is made up of 15 amino acids. V lost 3 bases and J lost 6, with 14 bases in between. Unique molecular identifiers were used in preparing the TCRbeta library. MiXCR, applied by TCRdb to the PCR reads, yields one record per CDR3 protein. The top ten hold roughly 40% of the sample, which has 300,000 to 350,000 distinct CDR3 sequences, 15% to 20% seen once. The data were obtained in a study of T-cell reconstitution after alpha-beta-depleted transplantation in children. V gene TRBV12-3 or TRBV12-4 combines with J gene TRBJ2-2; perhaps TRBD1 as D (5 bases). This receptor was obtained from a male patient under 10 years old who had a stem cell transplant for acute lymphoblastic leukemia, so the T cells may come from the graft donor. Sequenced material: PBMCs, mostly from graft donor cells, taken 360 days after TCRalphabeta/CD19-depleted stem cell transplant. The DNA of the CDR3 is TGTGCCAGCAGTTTGGGTCAGTGGGGCGCCGGGGAGCTGTTTTTT. It specifies CASSLGQWGAGELFF.